A single count supports the clone carrying this TCR beta chain. The antigen is unknown. cDNA specific to TCR beta was made from approximately 500 ng of total RNA, with a constant-region primer employed for priming. Three-round nested multiplex PCR performed with slightly modified ARM-PCR produced the TCR beta libraries. Investigators reported that the first two PCR rounds, at 9 to 11 cycles each, used TRBV1-TRBV30 forward primers with a C-beta reverse primer. MiXCR, applied by TCRdb to the multiplex PCR reads, yields one record per CDR3 protein. There are some 180,000 distinct CDR3 sequences in the sample; 85% occur only once, and 15% to 20% lies in the top ten. The sample comes from a study of tumor-infiltrating lymphocytes in primary liver carcinoma. Points from the study as a whole: Significantly greater top-250-clone fractions characterized tumors relative to blood (p = 0.039).

The V gene's germline CDR1 is WSHSY and CDR2 SAAADI. This CDR3 region has 14 residues. With 8 bases clipped from V and 4 bases from J, the junction kept 9 bases outside the gene matches. Between roughly 20 and 32 mg of unsorted bulk tissue served as the source from which RNA and DNA were co-extracted. The receptor's source is a man aged 40-49 years with primary liver carcinoma and hepatitis B virus infection. The genes are TRBV10-2 and TRBJ2-3; 7 positions match TRBD2. The sample taken for sequencing was tumor tissue from primary liver carcinoma. The CDR3 DNA reads TGCGCCAGCCAGCGGGATGGCAGGGCAGATACGCAGTATTTT. Its protein is CASQRDGRADTQYF.